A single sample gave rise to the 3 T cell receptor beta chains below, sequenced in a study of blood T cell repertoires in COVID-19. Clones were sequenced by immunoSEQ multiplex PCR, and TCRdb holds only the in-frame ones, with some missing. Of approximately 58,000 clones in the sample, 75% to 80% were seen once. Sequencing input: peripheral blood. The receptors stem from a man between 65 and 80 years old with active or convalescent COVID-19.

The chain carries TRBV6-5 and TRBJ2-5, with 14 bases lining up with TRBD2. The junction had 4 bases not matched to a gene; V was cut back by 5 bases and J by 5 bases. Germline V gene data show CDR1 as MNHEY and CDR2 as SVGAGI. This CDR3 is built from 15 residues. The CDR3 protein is CASSRLAGGLETQYF. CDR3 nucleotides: TGTGCCAGCAGTCGACTAGCGGGAGGGTTGGAGACCCAGTACTTC.

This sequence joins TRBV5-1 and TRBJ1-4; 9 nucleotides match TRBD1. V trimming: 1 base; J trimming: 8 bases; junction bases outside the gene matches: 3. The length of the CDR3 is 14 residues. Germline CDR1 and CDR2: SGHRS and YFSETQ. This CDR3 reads CASSLTGGDEKLFF. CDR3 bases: TGCGCCAGCAGCTTGACAGGGGGCGACGAAAAACTGTTTTTT. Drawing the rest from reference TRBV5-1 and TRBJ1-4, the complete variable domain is KAGVTQTPRYLIKTRGQQVTLSCSPISGHRSVSWYQQTPGQGLQFLFEYFSETQRNKGNFPGRFSGRQFSNSRSEMNVSTLELGDSALYLCASSLTGGDEKLFFGSGTQLSVL.

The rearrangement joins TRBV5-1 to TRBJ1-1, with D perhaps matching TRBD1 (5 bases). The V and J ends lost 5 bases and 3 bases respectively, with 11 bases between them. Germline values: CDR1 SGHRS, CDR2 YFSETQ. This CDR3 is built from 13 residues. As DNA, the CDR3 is TGCGCCAGCAGAGAAGACAGCTACACTGAAGCTTTCTTT. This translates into CASREDSYTEAFF. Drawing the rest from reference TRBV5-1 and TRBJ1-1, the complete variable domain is KAGVTQTPRYLIKTRGQQVTLSCSPISGHRSVSWYQQTPGQGLQFLFEYFSETQRNKGNFPGRFSGRQFSNSRSEMNVSTLELGDSALYLCASREDSYTEAFFGQGTRLTVV.